This T cell receptor (beta chain) was identified during a study of OX40 agonist ivuxolimab in advanced cancers. Concerning the study at large: Ivuxolimab was an agonistic, fully human IgG2 monoclonal antibody directed against OX40 (CD134), a costimulatory receptor. Intravenous ivuxolimab was administered to patients every 2 weeks at six dose levels: 0.01, 0.1, 0.3, 1.5, 3 and 10 mg/kg. Of the roughly 53 patients in dose escalation, around 20 had hepatocellular carcinoma, about 15 had melanoma, 9 had renal cell carcinoma and 9 had head and neck cancer. The dose-escalation cohort was over 70% male with a mean age of around 64 years, ranging from roughly 23 to 90. Prior anti-PD-1, anti-PD-L1 or anti-CTLA-4 therapy was permitted, and checkpoint inhibitors had been received by about 36% of dose-escalation patients. Three dose-escalation patients achieved partial responses, one with hepatocellular carcinoma and two with cutaneous melanoma. Peripheral TCRbeta sequencing was intended to test whether TCR sequence diversity was altered and clonal T-cell expansion was caused by ivuxolimab. The monotherapy dose-escalation portion (N ≈ 50 patients) of the phase I ivuxolimab trial is reported in the paper.

The CDR3 sequence holds 15 residues, the cysteine and phenylalanine included. Only the CDR3 DNA is retained, 45 bases long and in frame from the first base. The germline V gene (reference sequence) specifies SGHNT as CDR1 and YYREEE as CDR2. Trimmed from V: 2 bases; trimmed from J: 2 bases; junction bases lacking a gene match: 3. General findings and caveats noted by the study authors: After ivuxolimab, CD8+ T cells had more expanded clones than CD4+ T cells on average. At doses of 0.1 to 3.0 mg/kg, clonal expansion of both CD4+ and CD8+ T cells in blood was seen between baseline and week 6. In partial responders in the 0.1-3.0 mg/kg groups, normalized peripheral clonal expansion was found to be among the lowest, especially among CD8+ T cells. Antigen specificity was not determined for the clonally expanded peripheral T cells. Low levels of normalized T-cell clonal expansion were also seen in some nonresponding patients.

To note about this clone: The antigen this receptor binds is unknown. The input lacks base qualities; no much larger clone sits a single base away.

The trial excluded patients who had a history of autoimmune disease or who were on systemic immunosuppression. Peripheral blood for TCR sequencing was drawn from every dose cohort at baseline, at cycle 4 day 1 and at cycle 7 day 1. The samples were taken from a phase I, first-in-human, multicenter, open-label dose-escalation trial of ivuxolimab. Adults with locally advanced or metastatic melanoma, renal cell, hepatocellular, or head and neck squamous cell carcinoma were enrolled in the trial. CD4+ and CD8+ T cells were sorted separately from peripheral blood before TCR sequencing. Genomic DNA was extracted from sorted cells for sequencing of the TCRbeta CDR3 region. The immunoSEQ Assay was used to sequence the TCRbeta CDR3 regions. TCRdb took this table from immuneACCESS and kept in-frame rearrangements with V and J called. Such tables lack part of the clones; where checked against another copy, unresolved V genes explain under half of the gap, and the rest is unexplained. The sample table shows more than 55,000 clones, and approximately 87% are seen once. Jointly, the top ten make up approximately 6.1% of the sample.

The sequenced sample was CD4+ or CD8+ T cells sorted from blood, obtained in a trial of the OX40 agonist ivuxolimab. The receptor was derived from an adult with an advanced solid tumor such as melanoma, head and neck, liver or kidney cancer. The V and J segments used are TRBV5-4 and TRBJ1-2, with TRBD1 matching 10 junction bases. CDR3 region: CASSFPGQGNYGYTF. The DNA sequence is TGTGCCAGCAGCTTCCCGGGACAGGGGAACTATGGCTACACCTTC.